This TCR beta chain was found in a study of blood T cell repertoires in COVID-19. V lost 6 bases to trimming and J lost 2 bases; unmatched junction nucleotides: 5. CDR1 and CDR2 (germline): SGHNT, YENEEA. This CDR3 has 14 amino acids. Sequencing used immunoSEQ multiplex PCR; TCRdb keeps in-frame clones, though not all of them. The sample contains roughly 25,000 clones, 65% to 85% of which appear only once. The chain combines TRBV11-3 with TRBJ2-7, with 9 bases aligning to TRBD2. The receptor's source is a man aged 50 to 60 with COVID-19, enrolled during active disease. Input material: peripheral blood. In DNA, the CDR3 is TGTGCCAGCAGTCGAAGCGGGGGGACCTACGAGCAGTACTTC. The encoded protein is CASSRSGGTYEQYF.